This is a list of T cell receptor beta chains from one sample in a study of CD8 T cells in Susac syndrome. Using its own MiXCR run on the immunoSEQ multiplex PCR reads, TCRdb lists one record per CDR3 protein. The table shows roughly 400,000 distinct CDR3 sequences, with around 85% occurring only once. Sequencing was done on a sample of CD8+ T cells from PBMCs. These TCRs come from a human donor with multiple sclerosis. The CDR3 runs from the conserved cysteine through the conserved F or W. The D gene is left open where the match is weak. Size is stated for part of the rows, as once, few or many counts, or as a class when the clone is expanded.

.	.	TRBV7-9	TRBJ2-6	TGTGCCAGCAGCTTAAGTCCAGAAACGGTTACTGGGGCCAACGTCCTGACTTTC	CASSLSPETVTGANVLTF
.	.	TRBV19	TRBJ2-1	TGTGCCAGTAGTCTCACGGGGTCCCCCTACAATGAGCAGTTCTTC	CASSLTGSPYNEQFF
.	.	TRBV20-1	TRBJ2-1	TGCAGTGCTAGGAATGCAAACTACAATGAGCAGTTCTTC	CSARNANYNEQFF
.	.	TRBV15	TRBJ2-1	TGTGCCACCAGCAGTACGACAGTTTACAATGAGCAGTTCTTC	CATSSTTVYNEQFF
.	.	TRBV27	TRBJ2-3	TGTGCCAGCGGAGCCCCAGGAATGGCGGAGACGCAGTATTTT	CASGAPGMAETQYF
TRBD1	once	TRBV4-1	TRBJ2-5	TGCGCCAGCAGCCCCGGGACAGGGGGGTACGAGACCCAGTACTTC	CASSPGTGGYETQYF
.	.	TRBV27	TRBJ2-1	TGTGCCAGCATACCCGCCCGGGGGACTGGGGACAATGAGCAGTTCTTC	CASIPARGTGDNEQFF
.	few	TRBV5-6	TRBJ2-7	TGTGCCAGCAGCTTGGGGACTTTCTCCTACGAGCAGTACTTC	CASSLGTFSYEQYF
.	.	TRBV4-1	TRBJ2-7	TGCGCCAGCAGCCAAGACAGAGATTTCATTTACGAGCAGTACTTC	CASSQDRDFIYEQYF
.	few	TRBV29-1	TRBJ1-1	TGCACCTATCAGGGTATGAACACTGAAGCTTTCTTT	CTYQGMNTEAFF
.	.	TRBV6-1	TRBJ1-2	TGTGCCAGCAGTGAAGGTTTGGACATCCGTAACCCTAACTATGGCTACACCTTC	CASSEGLDIRNPNYGYTF
TRBD1	.	TRBV28	TRBJ2-7	TGTGCCAGCAGACATCCGGGACAGGATATAAGCTCCTACGAGCAGTACTTC	CASRHPGQDISSYEQYF
TRBD2	.	TRBV28	TRBJ2-1	TGTGCCAGCAGCTTTGGGGCTAGGACTAGCGGGATAGTCCATGAGCAGTTCTTC	CASSFGARTSGIVHEQFF
TRBD1	few	TRBV7-2	TRBJ1-5	TGTGCCAGCAGCCCCCGGGACAGTAGGAGCAATCAGCCCCAGCATTTT	CASSPRDSRSNQPQHF
.	.	TRBV19	TRBJ1-1	TGTGCCAGTAATCAAGGGGGGTGGGAATCGAACACTGAAGCTTTCTTT	CASNQGGWESNTEAFF
.	.	TRBV6-5	TRBJ2-1	TGTGCCAGCAGTTATGCTTCCCCAGGGAACGCCTACAATGAGCAGTTCTTC	CASSYASPGNAYNEQFF
.	.	TRBV5-1	TRBJ2-2	TGCGCCAGCAGCCTGGGGGACCGAGAAGACACCGGGGAGCTGTTTTTT	CASSLGDREDTGELFF
.	.	TRBV7-9	TRBJ2-3	TGTGCCAGCAGCTTAGCCCGGGGACTCGCGGATACGCAGTATTTT	CASSLARGLADTQYF
.	few	TRBV27	TRBJ2-7	TGTGCCAGCAGCTTGGGAGGTCTCTCCTACGAGCAGTACTTC	CASSLGGLSYEQYF
.	.	TRBV12-3/TRBV12-4	TRBJ2-2	TGTGCCAGCAGCCCCCTAGAGAGCGGGGAGCTGTTTTTT	CASSPLESGELFF
.	.	TRBV7-2	TRBJ2-1	TGTGCCAGCAGCTTAGTGAGGTACAATGAGCAGTTCTTC	CASSLVRYNEQFF
TRBD2	.	TRBV19	TRBJ2-1	TGTGCCAGTAGTATAAGCGGGAGGTTTGGTGAGCAGTTCTTC	CASSISGRFGEQFF
.	.	TRBV25-1	TRBJ2-2	TGTGCCAGCAGTGACCTGCAAGCCGGGGGAAACACCGGGGAGCTGTTTTTT	CASSDLQAGGNTGELFF
.	.	TRBV10-3	TRBJ1-4	TGTGCCATCAGTGAGTCGGGTAGCACTAATGAAAAACTGTTTTTT	CAISESGSTNEKLFF
TRBD1	.	TRBV7-9	TRBJ1-2	TGTGCCAGCAGCACAACAGGGGGTCATAACTATGGCTACACCTTC	CASSTTGGHNYGYTF
.	.	TRBV30	TRBJ2-1	TGTGCCTGGACCGAGGAACTTCCTCCCACCAATGAGCAGTTCTTC	CAWTEELPPTNEQFF
.	.	TRBV27	TRBJ2-3	TGTGCCAGCCGCCATTCAGATACGCAGTATTTT	CASRHSDTQYF
.	.	TRBV11-2	TRBJ1-2	TGTGCCAGCAGCTTAGTCCTAGGGGATGAAGGCTACACCTTC	CASSLVLGDEGYTF
.	once	TRBV5-6	TRBJ2-3	TGTGCCAGCAGCTTGGAGTTAACAGCAGATACGCAGTATTTT	CASSLELTADTQYF
TRBD1	.	TRBV14	TRBJ2-5	TGTGCCAGCAGCCAACCGACAGGGGCAGAGACCCAGTACTTC	CASSQPTGAETQYF
TRBD1	.	TRBV24-1	TRBJ2-3	TGTGCCACCAGTGAGAGCCCGGGACAGGGGGCCGAGCGTACGCAGTATTTT	CATSESPGQGAERTQYF
TRBD2	.	TRBV29-1	TRBJ2-7	TGCAGCGTTGAAGAACTAATTCGGGGGGGGCTTGAGCAGTACTTC	CSVEELIRGGLEQYF
.	.	TRBV4-1	TRBJ2-7	TGCGCCAGCAGCCAAGTATTTGGGAATCAAGAGCAGTACTTC	CASSQVFGNQEQYF
.	.	TRBV19	TRBJ2-5	TGTGCCAGTAGTATAGATCTGGGGCGGACCGCCTCGGGCGAAGAGACCCAGTACTTC	CASSIDLGRTASGEETQYF
TRBD2	.	TRBV11-2	TRBJ2-1	TGTGCCAGCAGCGCTACTAGCGGGAGGGAGTCCTACAATGAGCAGTTCTTC	CASSATSGRESYNEQFF
TRBD2	.	TRBV6-5	TRBJ2-3	TGTGCCAGCAGTTACTCTTCCGCTAGCGGGGCCTACACAGATACGCAGTATTTT	CASSYSSASGAYTDTQYF
.	.	TRBV28	TRBJ1-2	TGTGCCAGCAGTTTAAACGGGATGGATGGCTACACCTTC	CASSLNGMDGYTF
.	.	TRBV4-1	TRBJ2-2	TGCGCCAGCAGCCAAGATGGAGCGTCCGGGGAGCTGTTTTTT	CASSQDGASGELFF
.	.	TRBV9	TRBJ1-2	TGTGCCAGCAGCGCTGGGCGGGGAATAGCCTATGGCTACACCTTC	CASSAGRGIAYGYTF
.	.	TRBV4-1	TRBJ2-1	TGCGCCAGCAGCCAAGTTACGACAGCTAATGAGCAGTTCTTC	CASSQVTTANEQFF
TRBD1	.	TRBV10-2	TRBJ2-7	TGCGCCAGCAGTTCCGGGACAGAAGACTACGAGCAGTACTTC	CASSSGTEDYEQYF
.	.	TRBV24-1	TRBJ2-3	TGTGCCACCGCCCAAGGAGATACGCAGTATTTT	CATAQGDTQYF
.	.	TRBV18	TRBJ2-5	TGTGCCAGCTCACCAAATCAGGACAGACAAGAGACCCAGTACTTC	CASSPNQDRQETQYF
.	.	TRBV19	TRBJ1-3	TGTGCCAGTAGTACCAGGGAGCGGTGGAACACCATATATTTT	CASSTRERWNTIYF
TRBD2	.	TRBV19	TRBJ2-4	TGTGCCAGTAGTATGAAAGTCTATAGAGAGACTAGCGGGATTATAGCCAAAAACATTCAGTACTTC	CASSMKVYRETSGIIAKNIQYF
.	.	TRBV3-1	TRBJ2-1	TGTGCCAGCAGCCAAGACCCCCGACTCGCGGTGTACAATGAGCAGTTCTTC	CASSQDPRLAVYNEQFF
TRBD2	.	TRBV5-1	TRBJ2-1	TGCGCCAGCAGTCCAGACTGGCTAGCGGGAGATCATGAGCAGTTCTTC	CASSPDWLAGDHEQFF
TRBD1	once	TRBV19	TRBJ1-1	TGTGCCAGTAGTATCCTGGGACAGGGGGATGAAGCTTTCTTT	CASSILGQGDEAFF
.	.	TRBV27	TRBJ1-1	TGTGCCAGCACCAAGGGCACTGAAGCTTTCTTT	CASTKGTEAFF
.	many	TRBV7-3	TRBJ2-7	TGTGCCAGTAGTTTGACCGGGAGCTCCTACGAGCAGTACTTC	CASSLTGSSYEQYF
.	.	TRBV20-1	TRBJ1-1	TGCAGTGCTCAGGGACAATTGAACACTGAAGCTTTCTTT	CSAQGQLNTEAFF
.	few	TRBV7-2	TRBJ1-1	TGTGCCAGCAGCTTAGGGCCGGCGATGAACACTGAAGCTTTCTTT	CASSLGPAMNTEAFF
.	.	TRBV24-1	TRBJ2-2	TGTGCCACCAGTGCCTCACCGGGGGAGCTGTTTTTT	CATSASPGELFF